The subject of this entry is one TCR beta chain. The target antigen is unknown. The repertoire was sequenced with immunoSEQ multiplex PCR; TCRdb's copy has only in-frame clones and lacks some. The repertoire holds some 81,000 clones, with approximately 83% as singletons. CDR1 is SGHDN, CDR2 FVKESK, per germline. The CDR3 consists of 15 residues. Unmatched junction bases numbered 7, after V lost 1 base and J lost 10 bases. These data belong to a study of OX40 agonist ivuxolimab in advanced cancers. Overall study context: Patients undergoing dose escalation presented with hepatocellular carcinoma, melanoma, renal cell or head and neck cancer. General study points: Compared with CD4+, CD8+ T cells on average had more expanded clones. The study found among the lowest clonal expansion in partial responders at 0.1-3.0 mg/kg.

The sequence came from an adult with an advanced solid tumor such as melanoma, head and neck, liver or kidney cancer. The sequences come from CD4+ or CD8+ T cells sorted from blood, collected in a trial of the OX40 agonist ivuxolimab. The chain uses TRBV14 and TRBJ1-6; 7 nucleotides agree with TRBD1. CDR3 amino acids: CASSQVLRGRSPLHF. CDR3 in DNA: TGTGCCAGCAGCCAAGTTCTGAGGGGGCGGTCACCCCTCCACTTT.